The 27 T cell receptor beta chains below all came from one sample that was sequenced in a study of T-cell reconstitution after alpha-beta-depleted transplantation in children. The library targeted TCRbeta and was prepared with unique molecular identifiers. TCRdb re-called the PCR reads with MiXCR, one entry per CDR3 protein. This table has fewer than 750,000 distinct CDR3 sequences, approximately 22% appearing once. This specimen consisted of PBMCs, mostly from graft donor cells, obtained 360 days after TCRalphabeta/CD19-depleted stem cell transplant. The receptors were sampled from a boy in the first two years of life who had a stem cell transplant for acute myeloid leukemia, so the T cells may come from the graft donor.

CDR3 in DNA: TGTGCCAGCAGTTTAGGGAAGCGTTTGCGGGGATTGGGAGATACGCAGTATTTT. Amino acids: CASSLGKRLRGLGDTQYF. The chain has TRBV27 and TRBJ2-3; weak D call: TRBD2 (6 bases). The CDR3 runs 18 residues. The germline V and J ends were trimmed by 2 bases and 5 bases, with 23 bases remaining between them. The germline V gene has CDR1 MNHEY and CDR2 SMNVEV (reference sequence).

This clonotype showed up just a few times. The CDR3 bases are TGTGCCAGCAGTTCTATCGGGACTAGCGGGGGGGCAGCTACGCAGTATTTT. It yields the protein CASSSIGTSGGAATQYF. This rearrangement joins TRBV28 to TRBJ2-3; 16 nucleotides align to TRBD2. From germline, CDR1 is MDHEN and CDR2 SYDVKM. This CDR3 is 17 amino acids long. J was trimmed by 8 bases and V by 4 bases; bases with no gene match: 9.

This sequence joins TRBV28 and TRBJ2-7; D call uncertain. The CDR3 covers 15 residues. The germline gives CDR1 MDHEN, CDR2 SYDVKM. V lost 2 bases and J lost 0, with 11 bases in between. The CDR3 reads CASSLEQAFSYEQYV. CDR3 nucleotides: TGTGCCAGCAGTTTAGAGCAGGCCTTCTCCTACGAGCAGTACGTC.

This clonotype was counted at least ten times. J is TRBJ2-4 and V is TRBV6-5; 8 bases are shared with TRBD1. V lost 2 bases and J lost 4; bases outside the gene matches: 7. CDR3 size: 16 residues. In germline, CDR1 is MNHEY, CDR2 SVGAGI. The CDR3 nucleotides read TGTGCCAGCAGTTACGTGAGGGGGGACAGGAAAAACATTCAGTACTTC. Amino acids: CASSYVRGDRKNIQYF.

This chain connects TRBV10-2 to TRBJ2-5; D might be TRBD2 (7 bases). Germline CDR1 reads WSHSY; CDR2 reads SAAADI. This CDR3 spans 13 amino acids. With 8 bases removed from V and 5 bases from J, the gap between germline ends came to 15 bases. This CDR3 is CASGGQGGETQYF. The CDR3 coding sequence is TGCGCCAGCGGGGGGCAGGGAGGGGAGACCCAGTACTTC.

CDR3 residues: CASSLQGRLKDTEAFF. The DNA for the CDR3 is TGTGCCAGCAGCTTGCAGGGGAGGTTGAAGGACACTGAAGCTTTCTTT. The chain employs TRBV7-3 and TRBJ1-1; tentatively, D is TRBD1 (6 bases). CDR3 size: 16 residues. Trimming cost V 3 bases and J 3 bases, with 17 bases left between them. The germline V gene has CDR1 SGHTA and CDR2 FQGTGA.

For this clonotype: A much larger clone differs from this one at a single base, so this may be a read error. The CDR3 DNA sequence: TGTGCCAGCGGTTTGTTGTCGAAAGGGGGCGCTAGGGAAAAACTGTTTTTT. Translating it yields CASGLLSKGGAREKLFF. The chain employs TRBV28 and TRBJ1-4; 7 bases match TRBD1. The CDR3 contains 17 residues. The germline gives CDR1 MDHEN, CDR2 SYDVKM.

The chain recombines TRBV27 with TRBJ2-1; D is unclear. Germline CDR1 MNHEY, CDR2 SMNVEV (reference sequence). V lost 3 bases and J 9 bases, leaving 12 bases between the germline ends. The CDR3 runs to 13 residues. The CDR3 DNA reads TGTGCCAGCAGTTTCTCGGCATACGGTGAGCAGTTCTTC. It translates to CASSFSAYGEQFF.

The chain has TRBV6-5 and TRBJ2-5; D unclear. Trimming left V 4 bases short and J 1 base short, with 10 bases between. The CDR3 spans 14 residues. CDR1 MNHEY and CDR2 SVGAGI come from the germline V gene. The CDR3 loop is CASSSLDGQETQYF. The CDR3 nucleotides are TGTGCCAGCAGTTCCCTGGACGGCCAAGAGACCCAGTACTTC.

This clonotype has only a few counts. CDR3 sequence (DNA): TGCAGTGCTCTCCCGGGACTCCGTACCGAGCAGTACTTC. The encoded protein is CSALPGLRTEQYF. The chain couples TRBV20-1 to TRBJ2-7, with TRBD2 as a possible D gene (6 bases). The V and J ends lost 5 bases and 6 bases respectively, with 17 bases between them. The CDR3 has 13 residues. CDR1 DFQATT and CDR2 SNEGSKA come from the germline V gene (reference sequence).

This clonotype was observed at least ten times. V is TRBV27 and J is TRBJ2-1; 11 bases line up with TRBD1. The CDR3 is made up of 19 amino acids. Germline loops: CDR1 MNHEY, CDR2 SMNVEV (reference sequence). The ends lost 3 bases at V and 7 bases at J; junction bases unmatched: 17. CDR3 in DNA: TGTGCCAGCAGTTTTCCCTCCCCACGCGGGACAGGGGGTAAGAATGAGCAGTTCTTC. It encodes CASSFPSPRGTGGKNEQFF.

The chain employs TRBV6-6 and TRBJ1-5, with TRBD1 as a possible D gene (5 bases). The CDR3 is 13 amino acids. With 7 bases removed from V and 4 bases from J, the gap between germline ends came to 11 bases. The germline gives CDR1 MNHNY, CDR2 SVGAGI (reference sequence). CDR3 protein: CASIRDANQPQHF. The CDR3 bases are TGTGCCAGCATCCGGGACGCAAATCAGCCCCAGCATTTT.

The V call is TRBV7-2, the J call TRBJ1-1; a possible D gene is TRBD1 (5 bases). The CDR3 consists of 15 residues. Trimming pared 1 base from V and 4 bases from J, leaving 13 bases between. The germline V gene has CDR1 SGHTA and CDR2 FQGNSA. In nucleotides, the CDR3 is TGTGCCAGCAGCTTAGGTCAGGGTAGGAGCACTGAAGCTTTCTTT. This encodes CASSLGQGRSTEAFF.

Only a few counts were recorded for this clonotype. The chain employs TRBV20-1 and TRBJ2-3; either TRBD1 or TRBD2 may supply D (6 bases each). The CDR3 contains 13 residues. Germline V gene data show CDR1 as DFQATT and CDR2 as SNEGSKA (reference sequence). V dropped 5 bases and J dropped 1 base, with 10 bases sitting between them. For the CDR3, the DNA is TGCAGTGCTCCGGGGGCCCGCACAGATACGCAGTATTTT. This gives the protein CSAPGARTDTQYF.

Here the CDR3 reads CASSLGQGAVGYTF. For the CDR3, the DNA is TGTGCCAGCAGTTTAGGTCAGGGGGCGGTTGGCTACACCTTC. V is TRBV12-3 or TRBV12-4 and J is TRBJ1-2; 8 positions match TRBD1. The CDR3 loop spans 14 amino acids. Trimming at V came to 1 base and at J to 7 bases, leaving 5 bases not matched to a gene.

This clonotype was observed a handful of times. This chain uses TRBV18 with TRBJ2-7; 9 bases align to TRBD1. Germline values: CDR1 KGHSH, CDR2 LQKENI. The J segment lost 7 bases and the V segment lost 8 bases, leaving 6 bases of the junction unmatched. The CDR3 is 12 residues long. The CDR3 bases are TGTGCCAGCCGAGGGGACAGGGAGGAGCAGTACTTC. This encodes CASRGDREEQYF.

This clonotype has just a few counts. This CDR3 is CASSPTMNTEAFF. The CDR3 nucleotides are TGTGCCAGCAGCCCGACAATGAACACTGAAGCTTTCTTT. The gene calls are TRBV14 and TRBJ1-1; no reliable D call. Germline V gene data show CDR1 as SGHDN and CDR2 as FVKESK. Trimming took off 4 bases at V and 0 bases at J, with 6 bases between the two ends. CDR3 length: 13 amino acids.

This chain links TRBV12-3 or TRBV12-4 with TRBJ2-2; TRBD1 is a possible D gene (8 bases). The V and J ends lost 0 bases and 6 bases respectively, with 20 bases between them. This CDR3 contains 18 residues. CDR3 loop: CASSLAAWTGRAAGELFF. The CDR3 region has the DNA TGTGCCAGCAGTTTAGCCGCATGGACAGGGAGGGCGGCCGGGGAGCTGTTTTTT.

This clonotype was seen many times. The rearrangement uses TRBV12-3 or TRBV12-4 and TRBJ2-3; the D is unclear. The CDR3 extends over 13 amino acids. The ends were cut back, 6 bases at V and 5 bases at J, with 12 bases in the middle. The CDR3 here is CASSLDRRDTQYF. In DNA form, the CDR3 reads TGTGCCAGCAGCCTAGACCGGAGAGATACGCAGTATTTT.

The table lists this clonotype with many counts. This chain's CDR3 is CASKVLNTEAFF. For the CDR3, the DNA is TGTGCCAGCAAGGTCCTGAACACTGAAGCTTTCTTT. V usage is TRBV12-3 or TRBV12-4 and J usage is TRBJ1-1; D gene unclear. V gave up 7 bases and J gave up 0 bases, with 6 bases separating them. This CDR3 spans 12 amino acids.

This chain links TRBV12-3 or TRBV12-4 with TRBJ2-3; D is possibly TRBD2 (6 bases). V lost 0 bases and J lost 0, with 16 bases in between. CDR3 length: 18 residues. The CDR3 DNA is TGTGCCAGCAGTTTAGCGTGGGATGGTAGCGGAAGCACAGATACGCAGTATTTT. As protein: CASSLAWDGSGSTDTQYF.

The rearrangement uses TRBV5-1 and TRBJ1-6; possible D gene TRBD1, 5 bases. V was clipped by 5 bases and J by 6 bases, with 15 bases between them. CDR3 length: 15 amino acids. The germline CDR1 and CDR2 sequences are SGHRS and YFSETQ. CDR3 amino acids: CASRGFDGTNSPLHF. CDR3 sequence (DNA): TGCGCCAGCAGAGGCTTCGACGGGACTAATTCACCCCTCCACTTT.

The chain couples TRBV20-1 to TRBJ1-2; perhaps TRBD1 as D (6 bases). Trimming stripped 3 bases from V and 1 base from J, with 15 bases between. The CDR3 is 15 residues long. Looked up from germline, CDR1 is DFQATT and CDR2 is SNEGSKA (reference sequence). The CDR3 spells CSASTGRGGNYGYTF. The CDR3 DNA is TGCAGTGCTAGTACGGGAAGGGGGGGTAACTATGGCTACACCTTC.

This clonotype occurred a few times. The J gene is TRBJ2-2, the V gene TRBV25-1; D tentatively fits TRBD1 or TRBD2 (5 bases each). The V gene lost 7 bases and the J gene lost 3 bases, with 9 bases spanning the gap. Per the germline V gene, CDR1 is MGHDK and CDR2 is SYGVNS. CDR3 length equals 13 residues. Here the CDR3 reads CASTSGHTGELFF. The CDR3 region has the DNA TGTGCCAGCACGTCGGGGCACACCGGGGAGCTGTTTTTT.

This clonotype was seen ten or more times. The chain links TRBV6-5 to TRBJ2-7, with TRBD1 matching 7 bases. The germline V gene has CDR1 MNHEY and CDR2 SVGAGI. V shed 0 bases and J 4 bases; nucleotides not matched to a gene: 6. The CDR3 contains 15 residues. The CDR3 loop reads CASSYSTGTEYEQYF. The CDR3 DNA follows: TGTGCCAGCAGTTACTCGACAGGGACAGAGTACGAGCAGTACTTC.

The chain has TRBV12-3 or TRBV12-4 and TRBJ2-3, with D perhaps matching TRBD1 (6 bases). This CDR3 region has 16 residues. Trimming took 6 bases from V and 0 from J, leaving 16 bases between them. CDR3 loop: CASRDQQGTSTDTQYF. CDR3 coding DNA: TGTGCCAGCAGGGACCAACAGGGAACTAGCACAGATACGCAGTATTTT.

This clonotype has ten or more counts. The rearrangement links TRBV6-5 to TRBJ2-2; D not resolved. Germline lookup yields CDR1 MNHEY and CDR2 SVGAGI. CDR3 length equals 15 residues. The germline V and J ends were trimmed by 0 bases and 4 bases, with 9 bases remaining between them. The CDR3 reads CASSYSTQVTGELFF. The CDR3, as DNA: TGTGCCAGCAGTTACTCGACGCAGGTCACCGGGGAGCTGTTTTTT.